This T cell receptor (beta chain) emerged from a study of a mutant IDH1 vaccine in newly diagnosed glioma. Time point described: week 11, during vaccination. Every single dose of the vaccine, 300 ug of mutant IDH1 20-mer peptide, came with topical imiquimod. Each of the donors came in with new WHO grade 3 or 4 astrocytomas that were IDH1-mutant and ATRX-lost. V lost 1 base and J lost 10; bases outside the gene matches: 7. Germline loops: CDR1 SGHTA, CDR2 FQGNSA. The CDR3 length is 15 residues. As concerns this clone: What it binds is unknown.

Data came from immunoSEQ multiplex PCR; TCRdb stores just in-frame clones and leaves some out. There are about 25,000 clones in the sample; 60% to 75% occur only once, and 9.5% to 11% lies in the top ten. This TCR came from a man aged 18 to 29 with glioma. Some clones in this sample may be carry-over from other donors' samples. The input for sequencing was peripheral blood mononuclear cells (PBMCs), taken from a glioma patient whose treatment included an IDH1 peptide vaccine. The rearrangement links TRBV7-2 to TRBJ1-6; TRBD1 aligns across 7 bases. CDR3 nucleotides: TGTGCCAGCAGCTTAGGGACAGGCGAGAGGTCACCCCTCCACTTT. It specifies CASSLGTGERSPLHF. Full variable domain (outside the CDR3, taken from reference TRBV7-2 and TRBJ1-6): GAGVSQSPSNKVTEKGKDVELRCDPISGHTALYWYRQSLGQGLEFLIYFQGNSAPDKSGLPSDRFSAERTGGSVSTLTIQRTQQEDSAVYLCASSLGTGERSPLHFGNGTRLTVT.